Presented here are 19 T cell receptor beta chains from one specimen sequenced in a study of T cells in Graves' hyperthyroidism and ophthalmopathy (dated by TCRdb to 2018 to 2020). Libraries were built with multiplex PCR. TCRdb lists the instrument as Illumina HiSeq 2000. TCR beta CDR3 regions were amplified from RNA transcripts. The TCR CDR3 was subjected to a first round of RT-PCR using the HTBI primer set and the Qiagen OneStep RT-PCR kit. The raw public data were reprocessed by TCRdb itself: fastp quality trimming at Q25, MiXCR clonotype calling, in-frame beta chains only. All rows with the same CDR3 protein become a single entry with the most common DNA and genes. The sample has hundreds of thousands of distinct CDR3 sequences on record, 15% to 20% of them singletons. The ten largest clones represent 47% of the sample. The sample was blood. These receptors originate from a man in his forties with Graves' ophthalmopathy.

In this sample, this clonotype turned up many times. V and J are TRBV2 and TRBJ2-7; D gene uncertain. The V and J ends lost 5 bases and 0 bases respectively, with 14 bases between them. CDR3 length equals 15 residues. CDR1 and CDR2 from the germline V gene are SNHLY and FYNNEI. The CDR3 loop is CASSRTTPRSYEQYF. The CDR3 DNA is TGTGCCAGCAGTCGGACGACCCCGCGCTCCTACGAGCAGTACTTC.

Written as DNA, the CDR3 is TGTGCCAGTAGTATCCTAGCGAGCCCCACAGATACGCAGTATTTT. Its translation is CASSILASPTDTQYF. This chain uses TRBV19 with TRBJ2-3; D might be TRBD2 (6 bases). V gave up 3 bases and J gave up 2 bases, with 12 bases separating them. The germline gives CDR1 LNHDA, CDR2 SQIVND (reference sequence). The CDR3 extends over 15 amino acids.

This clonotype was seen repeatedly, ten times or more. The chain uses TRBV3-1 and TRBJ2-1, with 7 bases lining up with TRBD2. Germline V gene lookup returns CDR1 LGHDT and CDR2 YNNKEL (reference sequence). Losses at the gene ends were 7 bases for V and 8 bases for J; bases not matched to a gene: 2. This CDR3 has 11 residues. DNA for the CDR3: TGTGCCAGCATCGGGGGGTATGAGCAGTTCTTC. Amino acid sequence: CASIGGYEQFF.

This clonotype showed up just a few times. This may be a read error, as it is one base from a much larger clone. The rearrangement uses TRBV5-1 and TRBJ2-7, with TRBD1 matching over 7 bases. The CDR3 loop spans 14 amino acids. V trimming: 4 bases; J trimming: 3 bases; junction bases outside the gene matches: 7. Germline CDR1 reads SGHRS; CDR2 reads YFSETQ. The CDR3 sequence: CASSPDRTDYEQYF. DNA for the CDR3: TGCGCCAGCAGCCCGGACAGGACGGACTACGAGCAGTACTTC. Combining the CDR3 with reference TRBV5-1 and TRBJ2-7 gives the whole variable domain KAGVTQTPRYLIKTRGQQVTLSCSPISGHRSVSWYQQTPGQGLQFLFEYFSETQRNKGNFPGRFSGRQFSNSRSEMNVSTLELGDSALYLCASSPDRTDYEQYFGPGTRLTVT.

This clonotype occurred once. This chain uses TRBV15 with TRBJ2-7; 9 bases agree with TRBD2. With V trimmed by 7 bases and J by 3 bases, 10 bases remained unmatched. CDR3 length: 15 residues. Germline-derived CDR1 and CDR2 are LNHNV and YYDKDF (reference sequence). The CDR3 loop is CATMGIGGRGYEQYF. CDR3 DNA sequence: TGTGCCACCATGGGTATAGGCGGGAGGGGCTACGAGCAGTACTTC.

The rearrangement uses TRBV7-9 and TRBJ1-3; TRBD1 is a possible D gene (5 bases). The CDR3 consists of 17 residues. Germline loops: CDR1 SEHNR, CDR2 FQNEAQ (reference sequence). Trimming shortened V by 10 bases and J by 4 bases, and 26 bases separated the two germline ends. This chain's CDR3 is CATDRGRKDSPGNTIYF. CDR3 DNA sequence: TGTGCCACCGATAGGGGTCGGAAGGACTCCCCGGGAAACACCATATATTTT. Looking up the rest from reference TRBV7-9 and TRBJ1-3 gives the full variable domain: DTGVSQNPRHKITKRGQNVTFRCDPISEHNRLYWYRQTLGQGPEFLTYFQNEAQLEKSRLLSDRFSAERPKGSFSTLEIQRTEQGDSAMYLCATDRGRKDSPGNTIYFGEGSWLTVV.

This clonotype was recorded a few times. V and J are TRBV30 and TRBJ2-7; 8 bases map to TRBD1. J lost 4 bases, V lost 1 base, and 9 bases had no gene match. This CDR3 has 15 amino acids. Germline-derived CDR1 and CDR2 are GTSNPN and SVGIG (reference sequence). This CDR3 reads CAWSGGRQGIYEQYF. In nucleotides, the CDR3 is TGTGCCTGGAGTGGGGGTAGACAGGGGATTTACGAGCAGTACTTC. The full variable domain, completed using reference TRBV30 and TRBJ2-7, is SQTIHQWPATLVQPVGSPLSLECTVEGTSNPNLYWYRQAAGRGLQLLFYSVGIGQISSEVPQNLSASRPQDRQFILSSKKLLLSDSGFYLCAWSGGRQGIYEQYFGPGTRLTVT.

There are a few counts of this clonotype. The rearrangement links TRBV15 to TRBJ2-1; 7 nucleotides align to TRBD2. Germline CDR1 is LNHNV and CDR2 is YYDKDF (reference sequence). The CDR3 covers 17 residues. Unmatched junction bases numbered 12, after V lost 0 bases and J lost 7 bases. CDR3 DNA: TGTGCCACCAGCAGAGAACATGGGGCGGGAGCGTGGAATGAGCAGTTCTTC. This sequence encodes CATSREHGAGAWNEQFF.

In its sample, this clonotype was seen a few times. The genes are TRBV14 and TRBJ2-7; D call uncertain. V gave up 1 base and J gave up 1 base, with 5 bases separating them. The length of the CDR3 is 13 residues. Per germline, CDR1 SGHDN and CDR2 FVKESK. Here the CDR3 reads CASSQVQSYEQYF. For the CDR3, the DNA is TGTGCCAGCAGCCAAGTACAGTCCTACGAGCAGTACTTC.

This clonotype was counted ten times or more. The V and J genes are TRBV2 and TRBJ2-7; D is unresolved. The length of the CDR3 is 12 residues. V was shortened by 7 bases and J by 1 base, with 8 bases between the two germline ends. CDR1 is SNHLY and CDR2 is FYNNEI in the germline V gene. CDR3: CASIGPSYEQYF. CDR3 DNA: TGTGCCAGCATCGGGCCTTCCTACGAGCAGTACTTC.

The sample holds many counts of this clonotype. The V gene is TRBV18, the J gene TRBJ1-5; no firm D call. V lost 2 bases and J lost 3, with 8 bases in between. From germline, CDR1 is KGHSH and CDR2 LQKENI. CDR3 length: 14 residues. The CDR3 nucleotides read TGTGCCAGCTCACCAGCGGAGTTCAATCAGCCCCAGCATTTT. This sequence encodes CASSPAEFNQPQHF.

In this sample, this clonotype turned up a few times. The chain has TRBV12-3 or TRBV12-4 and TRBJ2-1; 11 bases line up with TRBD2. The V and J ends lost 5 bases and 14 bases, in that order; junction bases with no gene match: 11. The CDR3 length is 14 residues. CDR3 sequence reads: CASSPRLAGGGEFF. CDR3 in DNA: TGTGCCAGCAGTCCTCGCCTAGCGGGGGGTGGAGAGTTCTTC.

The chain couples TRBV27 to TRBJ2-3, with TRBD2 as a possible D gene (5 bases). V was trimmed by 7 bases and J by 0 bases, leaving 17 bases between them. Germline V gene lookup returns CDR1 MNHEY and CDR2 SMNVEV (reference sequence). The CDR3 loop spans 16 amino acids. As DNA, the CDR3 is TGTGCCAGCACTATCGACGGGGTTCTTAGCACAGATACGCAGTATTTT. Amino acid sequence: CASTIDGVLSTDTQYF.

This chain links TRBV5-5 with TRBJ2-1; 7 bases map to TRBD1. The CDR3 is 14 residues long. CDR1 and CDR2 (germline): SGHKS, YYEKEE (reference sequence). After removal of 4 bases from V and 9 bases from J, the junction contained 10 bases not matched to a gene. CDR3 nucleotide sequence: TGTGCCAGCAGCCTGCTCCGGGACAGAGGTGAGCAGTTCTTC. Its protein is CASSLLRDRGEQFF.

V and J are TRBV5-4 and TRBJ1-1; 9 positions agree with TRBD1. Germline loops: CDR1 SGHNT, CDR2 YYREEE (reference sequence). The trim removed 7 bases at V and 0 bases at J, leaving 16 bases unmatched. The CDR3 is 18 amino acids. CDR3 protein: CASHGPVTGGAMNTEAFF. The DNA for the CDR3 is TGTGCCAGCCACGGCCCGGTTACAGGGGGCGCGATGAACACTGAAGCTTTCTTT.

V gene TRBV5-6 combines with J gene TRBJ2-7; 9 nucleotides align to TRBD1. Germline-derived CDR1 and CDR2 are SGHDT and YYEEEE. CDR3 length: 15 residues. J lost 1 base, V lost 2 bases, and 4 bases had no gene match. This CDR3 is CASSFWDRVSYEQYF. The CDR3 DNA is TGTGCCAGCAGCTTTTGGGACAGGGTTTCCTACGAGCAGTACTTC.

At least ten counts were recorded for this clonotype. The CDR3 coding sequence is TGTGCCAGCAGCTTAGTGGGAGGTTTTAGCAATCAGCCCCAGCATTTT. Encoded protein: CASSLVGGFSNQPQHF. The V gene is TRBV7-8, the J gene TRBJ1-5; D is unresolved. This CDR3 comprises 16 residues. The V gene lost 1 base and the J gene lost 0 bases, with 10 bases spanning the gap. Germline lookup yields CDR1 SGHVS and CDR2 FQNEAQ.

As to this clonotype: With a much larger clone just one base away, this may be a read error. The chain recombines TRBV7-6 with TRBJ1-1; 8 bases match TRBD1. Germline trimming cut 5 bases from V and 1 base from J; bases unmatched to any gene: 6. The CDR3 sequence is 15 residues long. Germline values: CDR1 SGHVS, CDR2 FNYEAQ. CDR3 sequence reads: CASSTWTGTNTEAFF. The CDR3 DNA sequence: TGTGCCAGCAGCACTTGGACAGGGACGAACACTGAAGCTTTCTTT.

There are a few counts of this clonotype. This chain uses TRBV7-2 with TRBJ1-2, with D uncertain. There are 15 residues in the CDR3. CDR1 is SGHTA and CDR2 is FQGNSA in the germline V gene. V gave up 1 base and J gave up 8 bases, with 17 bases separating them. The CDR3 nucleotides read TGTGCCAGCAGCTTAGATAACAGAGCAGCTAGGGGCTACACCTTC. As protein: CASSLDNRAARGYTF.